The 28 T cell receptor beta chains below all came from one sample that was sequenced in a study of T cell repertoires in cytomegalovirus infection. TCRdb independently ran MiXCR on the reads; one entry per CDR3 protein. The repertoire holds approximately 200,000 distinct CDR3 sequences, with roughly 23% as singletons. The sequencing sample was made of CD8+ T cells from PBMCs. These receptors originate from a human donor in good health (CMV status not recorded). Some clones in this sample may be carry-over from other donors' samples.

The chain carries TRBV14 and TRBJ1-2; tentatively, D is TRBD1 (5 bases). Trimming left V 1 base short and J 4 bases short, with 10 bases between. The CDR3 contains 14 residues. CDR1 SGHDN and CDR2 FVKESK come from the germline V gene. The CDR3, as DNA: TGTGCCAGCAGCCAAGTTCCCGGGGCCTATGGCTACACCTTC. Translating gives CASSQVPGAYGYTF. The entire variable domain, with the rest obtained from reference TRBV14 and TRBJ1-2, is as follows: EAGVTQFPSHSVIEKGQTVTLRCDPISGHDNLYWYRRVMGKEIKFLLHFVKESKQDESGMPNNRFLAERTGGTYSTLKVQPAELEDSGVYFCASSQVPGAYGYTFGSGTRLTVV.

Only a few counts were recorded for this clonotype. This chain connects TRBV12-3 or TRBV12-4 to TRBJ1-2; D is perhaps TRBD1 (6 bases). Trimming cost V 6 bases and J 5 bases, with 13 bases left between them. The CDR3 consists of 13 residues. The CDR3 DNA reads as TGTGCCAGCAGCTCCGGGGGCCTTTATGGCTACACCTTC. This gives the protein CASSSGGLYGYTF.

V is TRBV7-9 and J is TRBJ2-3; possible D gene TRBD2, 5 bases. CDR3 length: 13 residues. The V gene's germline CDR1 is SEHNR and CDR2 FQNEAQ (reference sequence). Trimming took 8 bases from V and 1 from J, leaving 10 bases between them. This CDR3 is CASWETRTDTQYF. For the CDR3, the DNA is TGTGCCAGCTGGGAGACCCGCACAGATACGCAGTATTTT. Full variable domain (rest looked up from reference TRBV7-9 and TRBJ2-3): DTGVSQNPRHKITKRGQNVTFRCDPISEHNRLYWYRQTLGQGPEFLTYFQNEAQLEKSRLLSDRFSAERPKGSFSTLEIQRTEQGDSAMYLCASWETRTDTQYFGPGTRLTVL.

The chain has TRBV2 and TRBJ1-1; D call uncertain. The CDR3 consists of 12 residues. Deletions cut 8 bases from V and 1 base from J, with 8 bases between. CDR1 and CDR2 (germline): SNHLY, FYNNEI. Here the CDR3 reads CASEGRNTEAFF. The DNA for the CDR3 is TGTGCCAGCGAGGGCAGGAACACTGAAGCTTTCTTT.

This clonotype has just a few counts. V is TRBV4-1 and J is TRBJ1-1; 10 nucleotides align to TRBD1. The germline CDR1 and CDR2 sequences are MGHRA and YSYEKL. The junction had 7 bases not matched to a gene; V was cut back by 5 bases and J by 4 bases. The CDR3 loop spans 15 amino acids. In nucleotides, the CDR3 is TGCGCCAGCAGCTGGGGGACAGGGGAGGGCACTGAAGCTTTCTTT. Translation: CASSWGTGEGTEAFF.

As for this clonotype: A much bigger clone sits one base away, suggesting this may be a read error. V usage is TRBV11-1 and J usage is TRBJ2-7, with 7 positions matching TRBD2. Per germline, CDR1 SGHAT and CDR2 FQDESV (reference sequence). This CDR3 region has 14 residues. CDR3 residues: CVSGTSDNSYEQYF. CDR3 coding DNA: TGTGTCAGCGGAACTAGCGACAACTCCTACGAGCAGTACTTC.

This clonotype has ten or more counts. The chain joins TRBV7-2 to TRBJ2-5, with D perhaps matching TRBD1 (5 bases). CDR1 and CDR2 from the germline V gene are SGHTA and FQGNSA. Trimming removed 2 bases at V and 4 bases at J, with 14 bases between. The CDR3 spans 15 residues. CDR3 sequence reads: CASSLTRVPGETQYF. CDR3 coding DNA: TGTGCCAGCAGCTTAACCAGGGTCCCCGGAGAGACCCAGTACTTC.

The gene calls are TRBV19 and TRBJ1-5; perhaps TRBD1 as D (5 bases). Trimming stripped 6 bases from V and 10 bases from J, with 22 bases between. The CDR3 extends over 15 amino acids. Germline CDR1 is LNHDA and CDR2 is SQIVND (reference sequence). The CDR3 DNA follows: TGTGCCAGTAGCCAGGGCCGGGGGTCCCGTGAACCCCAGCATTTT. Amino acid sequence: CASSQGRGSREPQHF.

This clonotype was observed a handful of times. The V and J genes are TRBV2 and TRBJ2-5, with TRBD2 identical over 7 bases. CDR1 SNHLY and CDR2 FYNNEI come from the germline V gene. The CDR3 consists of 13 residues. The V gene end was trimmed by 2 bases and the J gene end by 5 bases; junction bases not matched to a gene: 2. This chain's CDR3 is CASSETGGETQYF. CDR3 DNA: TGTGCCAGCAGTGAAACCGGGGGGGAGACCCAGTACTTC.

This clonotype was found many times. The V call is TRBV2, the J call TRBJ2-7; 8 bases align to TRBD1. Germline values: CDR1 SNHLY, CDR2 FYNNEI. This CDR3 comprises 17 residues. Trimming cost V 4 bases and J 8 bases; bases outside gene matches: 19. Written as DNA, the CDR3 is TGTGCCAGCAGTGGGTCCGGGACAGGAAGAACTTACGAGCAGCAGTACTTC. Translation gives CASSGSGTGRTYEQQYF.

This chain connects TRBV2 to TRBJ1-1, with 11 bases identical to TRBD1. This CDR3 has 16 residues. CDR1 is SNHLY, CDR2 FYNNEI, per germline. The V and J ends lost 4 bases and 6 bases, in that order; junction bases with no gene match: 10. In DNA form, the CDR3 reads TGTGCCAGCAGTGCTATGGGACAGGGGGTATATCCTGAAGCTTTCTTT. Amino acids: CASSAMGQGVYPEAFF.

This clonotype was recorded a few times. This chain links TRBV19 with TRBJ2-2; no definite D call. V dropped 6 bases and J dropped 6 bases, with 14 bases sitting between them. Looked up from germline, CDR1 is LNHDA and CDR2 is SQIVND (reference sequence). The CDR3 totals 14 residues. The CDR3 coding sequence is TGTGCCAGTAGGGACGGGCCACTTGCCGGGGAGCTGTTTTTT. Translating it yields CASRDGPLAGELFF. The variable domain in full, with the rest retrieved from reference TRBV19 and TRBJ2-2, is DGGITQSPKYLFRKEGQNVTLSCEQNLNHDAMYWYRQDPGQGLRLIYYSQIVNDFQKGDIAEGYSVSREKKESFPLTVTSAQKNPTAFYLCASRDGPLAGELFFGEGSRLTVL.

This clonotype was seen a few times. CDR3 residues: CASSPTLRQGLASYEQYF. CDR3 sequence (DNA): TGTGCCAGCAGTCCAACCCTTCGACAGGGGTTGGCCTCCTACGAGCAGTACTTC. This chain connects TRBV12-3 or TRBV12-4 to TRBJ2-7; TRBD1 matches at 8 bases. After removal of 5 bases from V and 0 bases from J, the junction contained 15 bases not matched to a gene. This CDR3 region has 18 residues.

This clonotype was counted between two and nine times. V and J are TRBV7-9 and TRBJ2-7; no firm D call. This CDR3 contains 15 residues. Germline CDR1 is SEHNR and CDR2 is FQNEAQ (reference sequence). The V gene lost 5 bases and the J gene lost 2 bases, with 16 bases spanning the gap. CDR3 sequence: CASSLPPRGPYEQYF. CDR3 DNA: TGTGCCAGCAGCCTACCCCCGAGAGGCCCCTACGAGCAGTACTTC.

This clonotype was seen ten or more times. The rearrangement links TRBV25-1 to TRBJ1-2; 7 positions match TRBD1. The CDR3 contains 16 residues. CDR1 and CDR2 from the germline V gene are MGHDK and SYGVNS. Trimming at V came to 4 bases and at J to 8 bases, leaving 16 bases not matched to a gene. The CDR3 loop is CASSGSAWAGGKGYTF. The CDR3 bases are TGTGCCAGCAGTGGTTCAGCTTGGGCAGGGGGTAAGGGCTACACCTTC.

The table lists this clonotype with many counts. The chain employs TRBV7-2 and TRBJ1-2; 10 nucleotides match TRBD1. The CDR3 has 15 amino acids. Per the germline V gene, CDR1 is SGHTA and CDR2 is FQGNSA. J lost 5 bases, V lost 3 bases, and 6 bases had no gene match. The CDR3 protein is CASSLGTGEYYGYTF. Written as DNA, the CDR3 is TGTGCCAGCAGCTTGGGGACAGGGGAATATTATGGCTACACCTTC.

This clonotype occurred a few times. J is TRBJ1-1 and V is TRBV29-1; D is undetermined. The V gene's germline CDR1 is SQVTM and CDR2 ANQGSEA. This CDR3 contains 12 residues. With 3 bases removed from V and 0 bases from J, the gap between germline ends came to 5 bases. CDR3 sequence: CSVDIMNTEAFF. In nucleotides, the CDR3 is TGCAGCGTTGATATTATGAACACTGAAGCTTTCTTT.

The genes are TRBV7-6 and TRBJ1-1; D gene uncertain. V was pared by 1 base and J by 7 bases, with 16 bases between. This CDR3 contains 15 residues. The germline CDR1 and CDR2 sequences are SGHVS and FNYEAQ. Here the CDR3 reads CASSLGNTEPGEAFF. CDR3 DNA: TGTGCCAGCAGCTTAGGGAACACGGAGCCAGGTGAAGCTTTCTTT.

There are many counts of this clonotype. J is TRBJ2-7 and V is TRBV7-2, with D perhaps TRBD1 (5 bases). The CDR3 contains 12 residues. Germline-derived CDR1 and CDR2 are SGHTA and FQGNSA. The V end was cut by 5 bases, the J end by 1 base, with 6 bases between. The chain's CDR3 is CASSQGSYEQYF. The DNA of the CDR3 is TGTGCCAGCAGCCAGGGATCCTACGAGCAGTACTTC.

Ten or more counts support this clonotype. V usage is TRBV7-9 and J usage is TRBJ1-1; D is possibly TRBD1 (6 bases). V was shortened by 5 bases and J by 3 bases, with 19 bases between the two germline ends. Per the germline V gene, CDR1 is SEHNR and CDR2 is FQNEAQ (reference sequence). This CDR3 comprises 16 residues. The CDR3 bases are TGTGCCAGCAGCCTGCTGGTCAGGGGATCCGACACTGAAGCTTTCTTT. This gives the protein CASSLLVRGSDTEAFF.

This chain connects TRBV28 to TRBJ2-3; D unresolved. CDR3 size: 22 residues. V lost 3 bases to trimming and J lost 0 bases, with 31 bases between them. Germline assignment: CDR1 MDHEN and CDR2 SYDVKM. Here the CDR3 reads CASSFSSPQSPGVQSSTDTQYF. The CDR3 DNA sequence: TGTGCCAGCAGTTTTTCCTCCCCTCAGAGTCCCGGTGTCCAATCTAGCACAGATACGCAGTATTTT.

This clonotype was picked up many times. The chain uses TRBV28 and TRBJ1-1; TRBD1 aligns across 7 bases. The junction had 16 bases not matched to a gene; V was cut back by 7 bases and J by 8 bases. Germline CDR1 reads MDHEN; CDR2 reads SYDVKM. The length of the CDR3 is 15 residues. CDR3 coding DNA: TGTGCCAGCACTACCGGGACAGCCTATCGTCTCGAAGCTTTCTTT. As protein: CASTTGTAYRLEAFF.

This clonotype was counted many times. The gene calls are TRBV6-1 and TRBJ1-2; D possibly corresponds to TRBD1 (5 bases). V was clipped by 10 bases and J by 2 bases, with 17 bases between them. The CDR3 has 14 amino acids. CDR1 and CDR2 (germline): MNHNS, SASEGT. Here the CDR3 reads CATFGGEENYGYTF. In DNA form, the CDR3 reads TGTGCCACATTTGGGGGTGAGGAAAACTATGGCTACACCTTC.

V and J are TRBV3-1 and TRBJ1-4; D gene unclear. V lost 5 bases, J lost 0 bases, and 19 bases lay in between. CDR1 and CDR2 from the germline V gene are LGHDT and YNNKEL (reference sequence). The CDR3 has 18 residues. The CDR3 here is CASSNRTSINPTNEKLFF. For the CDR3, the DNA is TGTGCCAGCAGCAACCGGACCTCTATCAATCCAACTAATGAAAAACTGTTTTTT.

This clonotype was picked up many times. The chain has TRBV6-4 and TRBJ2-1; 9 nucleotides agree with TRBD1. This CDR3 spans 16 amino acids. J was trimmed by 6 bases and V by 3 bases; bases with no gene match: 9. Germline assignment: CDR1 MRHNA and CDR2 SNTAGT. The CDR3 loop reads CASSEWTGANSNEQFF. The CDR3, as DNA: TGTGCCAGCAGTGAATGGACAGGGGCTAATTCCAATGAGCAGTTCTTC.

This clonotype was observed a few times. V gene TRBV6-1 combines with J gene TRBJ1-2, with D possibly matching TRBD1 (5 bases). The germline V gene has CDR1 MNHNS and CDR2 SASEGT. This CDR3 is 14 amino acids long. The V end lost 5 bases, the J end lost 7 bases, and 17 bases lay between the germline ends. CDR3 sequence (DNA): TGTGCCAGCAGTTTATCAGAGGGGTACTCTGGCTACACCTTC. This sequence encodes CASSLSEGYSGYTF.

This clonotype was recorded at least ten times. This chain links TRBV28 with TRBJ2-7; 11 bases fit TRBD1. The CDR3 loop spans 16 amino acids. Germline V lookup: CDR1 MDHEN, CDR2 SYDVKM. The V gene end was trimmed by 2 bases and the J gene end by 3 bases; junction bases not matched to a gene: 6. This CDR3 is CASSLIGQGAFYEQYF. CDR3 bases: TGTGCCAGCAGTTTAATAGGACAGGGGGCTTTCTACGAGCAGTACTTC.

The chain employs TRBV2 and TRBJ1-6; D unresolved. Germline V gene lookup returns CDR1 SNHLY and CDR2 FYNNEI. V gave up 1 base and J gave up 2 bases, with 9 bases separating them. The CDR3 has 16 amino acids. The CDR3 here is CASSEGREAYNSPLHF. Written as DNA, the CDR3 is TGTGCCAGCAGTGAAGGGAGGGAAGCCTATAATTCACCCCTCCACTTT.